A selection of T cell receptor beta chains follows, all from one sample in a study of STAT5B mutations in CD4+ large granular lymphocyte leukemia. Using immunoSEQ multiplex PCR, the repertoire was profiled, and TCRdb retains in-frame clones only, with some absent. The table records about 34,000 clones, roughly 70% of them present only once. Specimen: CD4+ T cells from blood buffy coats. The receptor source for this set is a human donor in good health. The CDR3 runs from the conserved cysteine through the conserved F or W. Fields, in order: D gene, V gene, clone size, J gene, CDR3 protein, CDR3 DNA. D genes are given only for firm matches. Size tells how often a clone was seen (once, few, many) or the class of an expanded clone, and some rows leave it out.

D gene: .; V gene: TRBV5-8; clone size: few; J gene: TRBJ2-3; CDR3 protein: CASSLTRGDGTDTQYF; CDR3 DNA: TGTGCCAGCAGCTTAACAAGGGGGGATGGCACAGATACGCAGTATTTT
D gene: .; V gene: TRBV28; clone size: .; J gene: TRBJ1-3; CDR3 protein: CASGRDTIYF; CDR3 DNA: TGTGCCAGTGGGAGGGACACCATATATTTT
D gene: .; V gene: TRBV28; clone size: .; J gene: TRBJ1-5; CDR3 protein: CASNPTGYGQPQHF; CDR3 DNA: TGTGCCAGCAACCCTACAGGGTATGGTCAGCCCCAGCATTTT
D gene: TRBD1; V gene: TRBV7-2; clone size: .; J gene: TRBJ1-2; CDR3 protein: CASSQGPDRAYGYTF; CDR3 DNA: TGTGCCAGCAGCCAAGGTCCGGACAGGGCCTATGGCTACACCTTC
D gene: .; V gene: TRBV5-5; clone size: .; J gene: TRBJ1-1; CDR3 protein: CASSLAVKATEAFF; CDR3 DNA: TGTGCCAGCAGCTTGGCCGTCAAGGCCACTGAAGCTTTCTTT
D gene: .; V gene: TRBV27; clone size: few; J gene: TRBJ1-1; CDR3 protein: CASSLWAGWDTEAFF; CDR3 DNA: TGTGCCAGCAGTTTATGGGCAGGCTGGGACACTGAAGCTTTCTTT
D gene: .; V gene: TRBV4-2; clone size: .; J gene: TRBJ1-3; CDR3 protein: CASSQAEEPSGNTIYF; CDR3 DNA: TGTGCCAGCAGCCAAGCGGAGGAACCCTCTGGAAACACCATATATTTT
D gene: .; V gene: TRBV5-1; clone size: .; J gene: TRBJ2-3; CDR3 protein: CASSFRFPTDTQYF; CDR3 DNA: TGCGCCAGCAGCTTTAGGTTCCCCACAGATACGCAGTATTTT
D gene: TRBD1; V gene: TRBV10-3; clone size: few; J gene: TRBJ2-5; CDR3 protein: CATGTGGTQYF; CDR3 DNA: TGTGCCACCGGGACAGGGGGAACCCAGTACTTC
D gene: TRBD1; V gene: TRBV28; clone size: .; J gene: TRBJ2-3; CDR3 protein: CASRPGEQGVYTDTQYF; CDR3 DNA: TGTGCCAGCAGACCGGGGGAACAGGGGGTATACACAGATACGCAGTATTTT
D gene: .; V gene: TRBV5-1; clone size: .; J gene: TRBJ2-5; CDR3 protein: CASSPTLDQTQYF; CDR3 DNA: TGCGCCAGCAGCCCGACCTTAGACCAGACCCAGTACTTC
D gene: .; V gene: TRBV6-5; clone size: .; J gene: TRBJ2-3; CDR3 protein: CASSYRYPTDTQYF; CDR3 DNA: TGTGCCAGCAGTTATCGATATCCCACAGATACGCAGTATTTT
D gene: TRBD1; V gene: TRBV10-3; clone size: .; J gene: TRBJ2-5; CDR3 protein: CAISGSRGQGQETQYF; CDR3 DNA: TGTGCCATCAGTGGTTCTCGGGGACAGGGGCAAGAGACCCAGTACTTC
D gene: TRBD2; V gene: TRBV18; clone size: .; J gene: TRBJ2-1; CDR3 protein: CASSPREGTSGRVDEQFF; CDR3 DNA: TGTGCCAGCTCCCCCCGAGAGGGGACTAGCGGGAGGGTCGATGAGCAGTTCTTC
D gene: TRBD1; V gene: TRBV6-4; clone size: few; J gene: TRBJ1-2; CDR3 protein: CASRVQGTSNYGYTF; CDR3 DNA: TGTGCCAGCAGGGTACAGGGGACAAGTAACTATGGCTACACCTTC
D gene: TRBD2; V gene: TRBV19; clone size: .; J gene: TRBJ2-7; CDR3 protein: CASTKRLAGEDYEQYF; CDR3 DNA: TGTGCCAGTACTAAACGACTAGCGGGAGAGGATTACGAGCAGTACTTC
D gene: .; V gene: TRBV7-8; clone size: .; J gene: TRBJ2-7; CDR3 protein: CASSLTLDGPYEQYF; CDR3 DNA: TGTGCCAGCAGCTTAACCCTTGACGGCCCCTACGAGCAGTACTTC
D gene: .; V gene: TRBV4-2; clone size: .; J gene: TRBJ1-3; CDR3 protein: CASSQDGGALSGNTIYF; CDR3 DNA: TGTGCCAGCAGCCAAGATGGGGGGGCTCTGTCCGGAAACACCATATATTTT
D gene: TRBD2; V gene: TRBV4-1; clone size: .; J gene: TRBJ2-5; CDR3 protein: CASSPAGGAVQETQYF; CDR3 DNA: TGCGCCAGCAGCCCGGCCGGGGGGGCGGTCCAAGAGACCCAGTACTTC
D gene: .; V gene: TRBV18; clone size: .; J gene: TRBJ2-5; CDR3 protein: CASSPGGETQYF; CDR3 DNA: TGTGCCAGCTCACCAGGTGGCGAGACCCAGTACTTC
D gene: TRBD2; V gene: TRBV10-3; clone size: .; J gene: TRBJ2-4; CDR3 protein: CAISEVGRGENIQYF; CDR3 DNA: TGTGCCATCAGTGAAGTTGGCCGGGGGGAAAACATTCAGTACTTC
D gene: .; V gene: TRBV19; clone size: .; J gene: TRBJ1-1; CDR3 protein: CASSKTVDTEAFF; CDR3 DNA: TGTGCCAGTAGTAAGACAGTGGACACTGAAGCTTTCTTT
D gene: TRBD2; V gene: TRBV4-2; clone size: once; J gene: TRBJ2-3; CDR3 protein: CASSQVVAGVTDTQYF; CDR3 DNA: TGTGCCAGCAGCCAAGTCGTAGCGGGGGTCACAGATACGCAGTATTTT
D gene: .; V gene: TRBV6-6; clone size: .; J gene: TRBJ2-7; CDR3 protein: CATANSYEQYF; CDR3 DNA: TGTGCCACCGCCAACTCCTACGAGCAGTACTTC
D gene: TRBD1; V gene: TRBV12-5; clone size: .; J gene: TRBJ1-1; CDR3 protein: CASGLGQGVNTEAFF; CDR3 DNA: TGTGCTAGTGGTTTGGGACAGGGGGTGAACACTGAAGCTTTCTTT
D gene: TRBD2; V gene: TRBV10-2; clone size: .; J gene: TRBJ2-3; CDR3 protein: CASRHGTSRRTDTQYF; CDR3 DNA: TGCGCCAGCAGGCACGGGACTAGCAGACGCACAGATACGCAGTATTTT
D gene: TRBD2; V gene: TRBV7-2; clone size: .; J gene: TRBJ2-1; CDR3 protein: CASTPGLAEYNEQFF; CDR3 DNA: TGTGCCAGCACCCCAGGACTAGCGGAGTACAATGAGCAGTTCTTC
D gene: .; V gene: TRBV29-1; clone size: once; J gene: TRBJ2-1; CDR3 protein: CSIAGRNEQFF; CDR3 DNA: TGCAGCATTGCTGGCAGGAATGAGCAGTTCTTC
D gene: .; V gene: TRBV19; clone size: .; J gene: TRBJ1-1; CDR3 protein: CASSIARDTEAFF; CDR3 DNA: TGTGCCAGTAGTATAGCGAGGGACACTGAAGCTTTCTTT
D gene: TRBD1; V gene: TRBV28; clone size: .; J gene: TRBJ2-1; CDR3 protein: CASSLYQTGTAYNEQFF; CDR3 DNA: TGTGCCAGCAGTTTATACCAAACCGGGACAGCTTACAATGAGCAGTTCTTC
D gene: TRBD1; V gene: TRBV6-4; clone size: .; J gene: TRBJ2-3; CDR3 protein: CASSESRTGDTQYF; CDR3 DNA: TGTGCCAGCAGTGAGAGTAGGACAGGGGATACGCAGTATTTT
D gene: .; V gene: TRBV29-1; clone size: medium-sized; J gene: TRBJ1-2; CDR3 protein: CSVRSETGYGYTF; CDR3 DNA: TGCAGCGTTCGGAGCGAGACAGGCTATGGCTACACCTTC
D gene: .; V gene: TRBV11-2; clone size: .; J gene: TRBJ2-3; CDR3 protein: CASSPRPNSDTQYF; CDR3 DNA: TGTGCCAGCAGCCCGCGACCGAATTCAGATACGCAGTATTTT
D gene: .; V gene: TRBV19; clone size: .; J gene: TRBJ2-1; CDR3 protein: CASSMFGRLPYNEQFF; CDR3 DNA: TGTGCCAGTAGTATGTTTGGGCGCCTCCCCTACAATGAGCAGTTCTTC
D gene: TRBD1; V gene: TRBV5-4; clone size: .; J gene: TRBJ2-2; CDR3 protein: CASSSPGQGLNTGELFF; CDR3 DNA: TGTGCCAGCAGCTCCCCCGGACAGGGTTTGAACACCGGGGAGCTGTTTTTT